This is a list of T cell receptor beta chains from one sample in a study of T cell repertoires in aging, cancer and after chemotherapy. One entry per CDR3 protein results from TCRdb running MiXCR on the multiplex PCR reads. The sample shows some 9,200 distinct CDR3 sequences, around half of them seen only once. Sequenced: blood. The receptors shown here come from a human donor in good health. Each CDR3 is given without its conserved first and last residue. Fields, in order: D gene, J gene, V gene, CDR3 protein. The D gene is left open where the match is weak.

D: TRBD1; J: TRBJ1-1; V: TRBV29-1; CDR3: SATGGSNTEAF
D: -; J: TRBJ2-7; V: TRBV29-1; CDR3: SVEEGSRGRPHEQY
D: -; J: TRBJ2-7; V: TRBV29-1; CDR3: SVDREGTGEQY
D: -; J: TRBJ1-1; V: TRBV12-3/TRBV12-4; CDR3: ASGRQLNTEAF
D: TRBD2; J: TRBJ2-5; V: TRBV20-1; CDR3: SATAPGLAGGETQY
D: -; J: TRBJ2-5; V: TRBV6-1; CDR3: ASSYSPGTLQETQY
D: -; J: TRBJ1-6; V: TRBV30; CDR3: AWKRAGSPLH
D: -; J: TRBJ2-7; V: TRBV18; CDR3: ASSPLPLHEQY
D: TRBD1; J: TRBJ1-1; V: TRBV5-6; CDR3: ASSRGRNTEAF
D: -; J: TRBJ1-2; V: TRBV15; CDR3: ATSSRSGYT
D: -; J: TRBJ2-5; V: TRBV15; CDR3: ATSRRDQETQY
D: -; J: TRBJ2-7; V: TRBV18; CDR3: ASSGQRNYEQY
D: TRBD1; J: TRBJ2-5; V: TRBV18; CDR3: ASSPGTGAQETQY
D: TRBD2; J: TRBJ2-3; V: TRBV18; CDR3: ASSRLESGSGNTQY
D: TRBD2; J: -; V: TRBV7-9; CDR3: ASSRTLLANVGNEQF
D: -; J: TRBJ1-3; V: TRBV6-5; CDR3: ASSYSRLRSGNTIY
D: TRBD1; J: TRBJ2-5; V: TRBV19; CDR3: ASSPGTGGLGETQY
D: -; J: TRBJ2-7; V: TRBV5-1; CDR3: ASMAAGAYEQY
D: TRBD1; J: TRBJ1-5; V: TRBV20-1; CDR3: SARDRVGNQPQH
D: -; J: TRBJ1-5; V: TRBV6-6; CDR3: ASKAENSNQPQH
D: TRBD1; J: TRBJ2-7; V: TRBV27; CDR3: ASTPLGTGAYEQY
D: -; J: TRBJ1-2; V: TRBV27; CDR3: ASADRKRWGYT
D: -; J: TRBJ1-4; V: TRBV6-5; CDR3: ASRSTGRNEKLF
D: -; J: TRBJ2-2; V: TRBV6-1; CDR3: ASSPDARRTGELF
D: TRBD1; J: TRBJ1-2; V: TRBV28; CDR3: ASRSPDRVQFYGYT
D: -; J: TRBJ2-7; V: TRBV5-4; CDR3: ASRAGAAYEQY
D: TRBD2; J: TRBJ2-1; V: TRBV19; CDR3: ASSTSGGAENEQF
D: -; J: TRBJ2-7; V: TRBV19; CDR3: ASSLTYEQY
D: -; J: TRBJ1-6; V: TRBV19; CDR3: ASSISAIIGNSPLH
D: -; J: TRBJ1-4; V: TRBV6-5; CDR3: ASSYDSPEKLF
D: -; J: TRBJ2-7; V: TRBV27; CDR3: ASSKSRYEQY
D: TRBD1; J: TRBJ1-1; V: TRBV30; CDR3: AWSVGTGPTEAF
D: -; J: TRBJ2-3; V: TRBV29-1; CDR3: SVASSGTDTQY
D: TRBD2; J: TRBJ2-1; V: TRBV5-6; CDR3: ASSPTSGGYNEQF
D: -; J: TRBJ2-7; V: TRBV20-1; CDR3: SAEDSRSYEQY
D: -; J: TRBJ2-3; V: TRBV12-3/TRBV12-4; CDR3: ASSSTGPLSTDTQY
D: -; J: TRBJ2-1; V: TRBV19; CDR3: ASSLRGSGPDEQF
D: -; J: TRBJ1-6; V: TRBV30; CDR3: AWRSWTESSYNSPLH
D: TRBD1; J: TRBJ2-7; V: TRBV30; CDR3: AWTPGQTYEQY
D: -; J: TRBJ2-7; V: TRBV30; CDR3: AWSIGGDLDYEQY
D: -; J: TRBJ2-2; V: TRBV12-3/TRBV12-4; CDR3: ASSYSLTGELF
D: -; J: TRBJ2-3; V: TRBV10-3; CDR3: AISVGTPPDTQY
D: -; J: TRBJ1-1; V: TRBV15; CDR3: ATSRGRQQFVGAF
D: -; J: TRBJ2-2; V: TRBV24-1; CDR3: ATSDFAGTNGELF
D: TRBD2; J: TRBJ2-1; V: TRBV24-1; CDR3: ATSDLGSGGTH
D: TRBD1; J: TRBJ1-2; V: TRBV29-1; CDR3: SVFRDSSGYT
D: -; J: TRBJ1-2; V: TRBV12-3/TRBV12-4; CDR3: ASSLNPYGYT
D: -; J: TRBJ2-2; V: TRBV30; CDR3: AWSTPIADPIGELF